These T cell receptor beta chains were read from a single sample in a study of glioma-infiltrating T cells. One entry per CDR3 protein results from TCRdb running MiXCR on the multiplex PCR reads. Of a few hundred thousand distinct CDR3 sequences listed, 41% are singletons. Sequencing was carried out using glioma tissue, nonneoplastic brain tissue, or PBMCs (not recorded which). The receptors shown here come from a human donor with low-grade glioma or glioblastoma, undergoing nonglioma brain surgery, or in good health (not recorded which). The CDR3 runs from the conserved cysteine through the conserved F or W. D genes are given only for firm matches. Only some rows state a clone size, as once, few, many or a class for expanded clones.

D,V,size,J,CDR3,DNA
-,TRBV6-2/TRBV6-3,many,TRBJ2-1,CASNERNSYNEQFF,TGTGCCAGCAACGAGCGGAATTCTTACAATGAGCAGTTCTTC
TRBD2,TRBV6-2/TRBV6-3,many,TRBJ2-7,CASSYPSGRTYEQYF,TGTGCCAGCAGTTACCCTAGCGGGAGAACCTACGAGCAGTACTTC
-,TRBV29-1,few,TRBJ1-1,CSAAGGADTEAFF,TGCAGCGCCGCTGGAGGGGCCGACACTGAAGCTTTCTTT
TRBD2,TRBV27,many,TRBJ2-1,CASSFRLAGGIAYNEQFF,TGTGCCAGCAGTTTTAGGCTAGCGGGAGGGATAGCTTACAATGAGCAGTTCTTC
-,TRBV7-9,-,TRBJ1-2,CASSFRDFGGYTF,TGTGCCAGCAGCTTCCGGGACTTCGGGGGCTACACCTTC
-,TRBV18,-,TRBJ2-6,CASSPPYSNPDSGANVLTF,TGTGCCAGCTCACCACCCTACAGCAACCCTGACTCTGGGGCCAACGTCCTGACTTTC
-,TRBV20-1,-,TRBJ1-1,CSAPWVGNTEAFF,TGCAGTGCTCCATGGGTGGGGAACACTGAAGCTTTCTTT
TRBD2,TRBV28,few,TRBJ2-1,CASSLGPGGSYNEQFF,TGTGCCAGCAGTTTGGGCCCGGGGGGCTCCTACAATGAGCAGTTCTTC
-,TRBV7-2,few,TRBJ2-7,CASSSLLDRFYEQYF,TGTGCCAGCAGCTCCTTACTGGACAGATTCTACGAGCAGTACTTC
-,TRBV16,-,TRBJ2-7,CASSLRDGVSYEQYF,TGTGCCAGCAGCCTCCGGGACGGCGTCTCCTACGAGCAGTACTTC
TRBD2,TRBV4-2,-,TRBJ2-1,CASSQLSSGRANEQFF,TGTGCCAGCAGCCAATTATCTAGCGGGAGGGCGAATGAGCAGTTCTTC
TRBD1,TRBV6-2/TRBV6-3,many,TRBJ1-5,CASRSGGQSDQPQHF,TGTGCCAGCAGATCCGGGGGACAGTCGGATCAGCCCCAGCATTTT
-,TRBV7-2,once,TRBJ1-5,CASSAGKGDQPQHF,TGTGCCAGCAGCGCAGGGAAAGGGGATCAGCCCCAGCATTTT
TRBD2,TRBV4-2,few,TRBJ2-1,CASSQDPSGREYNEQFF,TGTGCCAGCAGCCAAGATCCAAGCGGGAGAGAATACAATGAGCAGTTCTTC
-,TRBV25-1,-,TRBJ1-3,CASSHPQAAPEGNTIYF,TGTGCCAGCAGTCACCCCCAAGCGGCCCCGGAGGGAAACACCATATATTTT
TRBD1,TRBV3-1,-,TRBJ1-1,CASSQEDRATEAFF,TGTGCCAGCAGCCAAGAGGACAGGGCCACTGAAGCTTTCTTT
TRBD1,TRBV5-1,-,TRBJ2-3,CASSLAAGGIADTQYF,TGCGCCAGCAGCTTGGCCGCAGGGGGCATTGCAGATACGCAGTATTTT
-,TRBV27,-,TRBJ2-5,CASSLAPTEVLTQYF,TGTGCCAGCAGCTTAGCGCCAACCGAGGTCTTAACCCAGTACTTC
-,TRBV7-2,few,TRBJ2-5,CASRVSLAREETQYF,TGTGCCAGCAGGGTCAGCTTGGCCCGAGAAGAGACCCAGTACTTC
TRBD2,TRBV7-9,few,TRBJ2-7,CASSISGTSGEQYF,TGTGCCAGCAGCATATCCGGGACTAGCGGAGAGCAGTACTTC
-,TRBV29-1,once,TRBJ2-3,CSVVRQRGLTDTQYF,TGCAGCGTAGTACGACAAAGGGGTCTCACAGATACGCAGTATTTT
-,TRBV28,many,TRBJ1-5,CASSHQWSNQPQHF,TGTGCCAGCAGCCATCAGTGGAGCAATCAGCCCCAGCATTTT